This T cell receptor beta chain is drawn from a study of OX40 agonist ivuxolimab in advanced cancers. Background on the study: An anti-OX40 (CD134) antibody with agonistic activity, ivuxolimab, was administered to patients. Prior anti-PD-1, anti-PD-L1 or anti-CTLA-4 therapy was allowed; 35% to 40% had some.

The trim removed 6 bases at V and 5 bases at J, leaving 7 bases unmatched. CDR1 SNHLY and CDR2 FYNNEI come from the germline V gene. This CDR3 has 15 residues. TCRdb keeps only in-frame clones here, not all; method: immunoSEQ multiplex PCR. The sample holds tens of thousands of clones; 65% to 85% are singletons and the top ten take 27%. Notes on this clone: The antigen is not known.

Findings of the study overall: With doses of 0.1 to 3.0 mg/kg, CD4+ and CD8+ blood T cells had undergone clonal expansion by week 6. The study found among the lowest clonal expansion in partial responders at 0.1-3.0 mg/kg.

The chain has TRBV2 and TRBJ2-2; 9 bases line up with TRBD2. The source of this sequence is an adult with an advanced solid tumor such as melanoma, head and neck, liver or kidney cancer. The input for sequencing was CD4+ or CD8+ T cells sorted from blood, taken in a trial of the OX40 agonist ivuxolimab. The CDR3 spells CASSGGGGVTGELFF. The CDR3 nucleotides read TGTGCCAGCAGCGGAGGCGGGGGGGTTACCGGGGAGCTGTTTTTT.